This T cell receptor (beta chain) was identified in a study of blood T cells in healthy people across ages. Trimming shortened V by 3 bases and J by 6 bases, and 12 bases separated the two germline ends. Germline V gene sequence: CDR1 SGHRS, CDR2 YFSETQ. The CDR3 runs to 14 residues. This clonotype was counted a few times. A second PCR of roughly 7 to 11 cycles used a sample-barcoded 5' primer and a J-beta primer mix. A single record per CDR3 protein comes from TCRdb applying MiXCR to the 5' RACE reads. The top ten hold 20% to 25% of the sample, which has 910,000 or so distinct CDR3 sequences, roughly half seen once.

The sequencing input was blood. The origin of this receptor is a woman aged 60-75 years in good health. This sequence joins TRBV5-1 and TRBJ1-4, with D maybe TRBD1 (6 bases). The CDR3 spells CASSSGTQHEKLFF. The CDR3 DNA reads TGCGCCAGCAGCTCCGGGACACAACATGAAAAACTGTTTTTT.